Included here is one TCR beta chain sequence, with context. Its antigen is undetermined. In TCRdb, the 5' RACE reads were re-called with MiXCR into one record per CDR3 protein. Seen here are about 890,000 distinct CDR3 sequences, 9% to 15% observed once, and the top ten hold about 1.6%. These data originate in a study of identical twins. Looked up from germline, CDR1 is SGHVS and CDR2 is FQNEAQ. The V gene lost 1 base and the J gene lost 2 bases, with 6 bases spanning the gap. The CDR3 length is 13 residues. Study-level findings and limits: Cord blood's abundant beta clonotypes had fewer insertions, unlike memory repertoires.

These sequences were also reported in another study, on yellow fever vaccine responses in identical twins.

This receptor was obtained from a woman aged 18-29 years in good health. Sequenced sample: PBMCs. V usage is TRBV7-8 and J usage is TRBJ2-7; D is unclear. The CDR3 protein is CASSLGITYEQYV. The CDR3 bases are TGTGCCAGCAGCTTAGGTATTACCTACGAGCAGTACGTC.